These T cell receptor beta chains were read from a single sample in a study of regulatory T cells in long-lasting Graves disease. TCRdb ran MiXCR on the multiplex PCR reads and lists one entry per CDR3 protein. Of roughly 400,000 distinct CDR3 sequences in the sample, roughly 23% were seen once. Here the sequenced sample was peripheral blood mononuclear cells (PBMCs), taken when the disease was refractory, from a patient treated with antithyroid drugs. The receptors originated from a female donor with Graves disease. Each CDR3 is given with its conserved first and last residue. The D gene is left open where the match is weak. Size values are once, few and many counts, or a class for expanded clones, and some rows have none.

D,V,size,J,DNA,CDR3
NA,TRBV6-2/TRBV6-3,many,TRBJ1-2,TGTGCCAGCAGTTACTTAGCAGGGGATATTCGGATTGGCTACACCTTC,CASSYLAGDIRIGYTF
NA,TRBV6-1,many,TRBJ2-7,TGTGCCAGCAGTGGTGGAGAGGAGGATTCCACGTCTCAGTACTTC,CASSGGEEDSTSQYF
NA,TRBV7-9,few,TRBJ2-5,TGTGCCAGCAGACCCGGACAGCCCCAAGAGACCCAGTACTTC,CASRPGQPQETQYF
NA,TRBV3-1,many,TRBJ1-1,TGTGCCAGCAGCCAAGGGGACATGAACACTGAAGCTTTCTTT,CASSQGDMNTEAFF
NA,TRBV11-2,few,TRBJ2-2,TGTGCCAGCAGCTTAGAACTTTGGGGCAGTGCCACCGGGGAGCTGTTTTTT,CASSLELWGSATGELFF
NA,TRBV20-1,NA,TRBJ1-5,TGCAGTGCTTGTGGGGCTGGAGGGTTGAACCAGCCCCAGCATTTT,CSACGAGGLNQPQHF
TRBD2,TRBV5-1,NA,TRBJ2-7,TGCGCCAGCAGCTCCGGGACTAGCGGGAGTCAGATCGACGAGCAGTACTTC,CASSSGTSGSQIDEQYF
NA,TRBV12-3/TRBV12-4,many,TRBJ1-2,TGTGCCAGCAGCTCCGGGACCAGAGACTATGGCTACACCTTC,CASSSGTRDYGYTF
NA,TRBV28,many,TRBJ1-4,TGTGCCAGCAGTTTATTGCGGAATGAAAAACTGTTTTTT,CASSLLRNEKLFF
NA,TRBV6-1,many,TRBJ2-7,TGTGCCAGCAGGCGAGGCTTATACCCCTACGAGCAGTACTTC,CASRRGLYPYEQYF
NA,TRBV19,NA,TRBJ2-7,TGTGCCAGCAGACAGCAACCAAACTACGAGCAGTACTTC,CASRQQPNYEQYF
NA,TRBV20-1,NA,TRBJ1-1,TGCAGTGCTAGTCTCCGGAGAGGGGAAGCTTTCTTT,CSASLRRGEAFF
TRBD1,TRBV7-9,NA,TRBJ2-5,TGTGCCAGCAGGCGAGGACAGGGGGAGACCCAGTACTTC,CASRRGQGETQYF
NA,TRBV5-8,many,TRBJ2-7,TGTGCCAGCAGCTTGTTTGCGTTCGAGCAGTACTTC,CASSLFAFEQYF
TRBD2,TRBV30,few,TRBJ2-3,TGTGCCTGCGGGAGGGCCGCAGATACGCAGTATTTT,CACGRAADTQYF
NA,TRBV27,NA,TRBJ2-1,TGTGCCAGCAGTTTAGAGAGACCATACAATGAGCAGTTCTTC,CASSLERPYNEQFF
NA,TRBV7-8,many,TRBJ1-2,TGTGCCAGCAGCCCCAGAAACGCGGGAATTGATGGCTACACCTTC,CASSPRNAGIDGYTF
NA,TRBV7-8,few,TRBJ2-3,TGTGCCAGCAGCTTAGTCCCGATTGGAAATACGCAGTATTTT,CASSLVPIGNTQYF
NA,TRBV7-9,NA,TRBJ2-7,TGTGCCAGCAGCTTAAGGCTAGAGACAAACGAGCAGTACTTC,CASSLRLETNEQYF
NA,TRBV6-8,NA,TRBJ2-7,TGTGCCAGCAGTTACCCCCCTGGCAGGTCCTACGAGCAGTACTTC,CASSYPPGRSYEQYF
TRBD1,TRBV2,many,TRBJ2-2,TGTGCCAGCAGTGGAGGTGGACAGGGGAACACCGGGGAGCTGTTTTTT,CASSGGGQGNTGELFF
TRBD2,TRBV28,many,TRBJ2-2,TGTGCCAGCAACGGCGGGAGTGGCACCGGGGAGCTGTTTTTT,CASNGGSGTGELFF
NA,TRBV27,many,TRBJ2-2,TGTGCCAGCAGTTTATCGCAACAGAGCGGCACCGGGGAGCTGTTTTTT,CASSLSQQSGTGELFF
NA,TRBV7-3,NA,TRBJ2-1,TGTGCCAGCAGCCTACAACGGGCGGGTGAGCAGTTCTTC,CASSLQRAGEQFF
NA,TRBV29-1,NA,TRBJ2-2,TGCAGCGTTTTTGGTCTGGGGTACGAGGAGCTGTTTTTT,CSVFGLGYEELFF
NA,TRBV20-1,NA,TRBJ2-5,TGCAGTGCTCCCCTTAGTAGCAGCCAAGAGACCCAGTACTTC,CSAPLSSSQETQYF
TRBD2,TRBV20-1,many,TRBJ2-5,TGCAGTGCCAGGCGGCGGGGGGCGGAGACCCAGTACTTC,CSARRRGAETQYF
TRBD1,TRBV27,few,TRBJ2-7,TGTGCCAGCAGTTTATTAGCAGGACAGGCCGAGCAGTACTTC,CASSLLAGQAEQYF
TRBD1,TRBV10-3,few,TRBJ1-3,TGTGCCGCTAGGGACAGCTTAGGCAACACCATATATTTT,CAARDSLGNTIYF
TRBD1,TRBV28,many,TRBJ2-7,TGTGCCAGCAGATCTCCGGGACAGGGGCTTTACGAGCAGTACTTC,CASRSPGQGLYEQYF
NA,TRBV6-1,many,TRBJ2-5,TGTGCCAGCACCCGCAGTGCCGGAGAGACCCAGTACTTC,CASTRSAGETQYF
TRBD2,TRBV5-1,NA,TRBJ2-1,TGCGCCAGCAGCCCATCTAACGGGGGCCTAGCGGGGAACTCCTACAATGAGCAGTTCTTC,CASSPSNGGLAGNSYNEQFF
TRBD2,TRBV2,many,TRBJ2-5,TGTGCCAGCAGGCCTAGCGGGAGCGATCAAGAGACCCAGTACTTC,CASRPSGSDQETQYF
NA,TRBV20-1,NA,TRBJ2-1,TGCAGTGCTAGTAAAGGTCGGGGGAGGACGGGCAATGAGCAGTTCTTC,CSASKGRGRTGNEQFF
TRBD1,TRBV6-2/TRBV6-3,many,TRBJ1-6,TGTGCCAGCAGTTACTCGGGGACAGGGAATTCACCCCTCCACTTT,CASSYSGTGNSPLHF
TRBD1,TRBV28,NA,TRBJ2-5,TGTGCCAGCAGGCCAGCGGGACAGGGCGAGACCCAGTACTTC,CASRPAGQGETQYF
TRBD2,TRBV12-3/TRBV12-4,many,TRBJ2-7,TGTGCCAGCAGTGATCTAGCGGGACTTGGTTACGAGCAGTACTTC,CASSDLAGLGYEQYF
NA,TRBV5-6,NA,TRBJ2-5,TGTGCCAGCAGCTTGGTAATCTCTAGAACGGAGACCCAGTACTTC,CASSLVISRTETQYF
NA,TRBV5-6,few,TRBJ2-6,TGTGCCAGCAGCTTGGCCCAGAAGGTAGGGGCCAACGTCCTGACTTTC,CASSLAQKVGANVLTF
NA,TRBV7-9,NA,TRBJ2-2,TGTGCCAGCAGCTTAGTAGCCGGGGGGCGAGTCACCGGGGAGCTGTTTTTT,CASSLVAGGRVTGELFF
NA,TRBV6-5,NA,TRBJ2-2,TGTGCCAGCAGTTACTCGGGGCGGGCCGGGGAGCCAGGGACGCTGTTTTTT,CASSYSGRAGEPGTLFF
NA,TRBV18,NA,TRBJ1-1,TGTGCCAGCTCACGGGATGCGGCGGGGACTGAAGCTTTCTTT,CASSRDAAGTEAFF
TRBD1,TRBV25-1,many,TRBJ2-7,TGTGCCAGCAGTGATCCGGGACAGGGACCAGGACGACCAACCTACGAGCAGTACTTC,CASSDPGQGPGRPTYEQYF
NA,TRBV5-6,many,TRBJ2-7,TGTGCCAGCAGCTTTGGTAGCGGAAGTAGCCCCTACGAGCAGTACTTC,CASSFGSGSSPYEQYF
NA,TRBV7-8,many,TRBJ2-6,TGTGCCAGCAGCTTACAGGCGGGGTCTGGGGCCAACGTCCTGACTTTC,CASSLQAGSGANVLTF